This is a list of T cell receptor beta chains from one sample in a study of T cells after yellow fever vaccination. TCRdb re-called the 5' RACE reads with MiXCR, one entry per CDR3 protein. The data contain about 550,000 distinct CDR3 sequences, 15% to 20% of them singletons. This sample comprised PBMCs, obtained 15 days after the yellow fever booster vaccination. The receptors shown here come from a man aged 25 to 40 who received the YFV17D yellow fever vaccine. Both conserved end residues are part of each CDR3. A D gene is named only where the DNA matches it firmly. Not all rows give a size; the values are once, few, many and, for expanded clones, a class.

>TRBV9|-|TRBJ1-4|-
CASSVTAVDNEKLFF
TGTGCCAGCAGCGTAACTGCCGTAGATAATGAAAAACTGTTTTTT
>TRBV29-1|-|TRBJ2-4|TRBD2
CSVEGGGASAKNIQYF
TGCAGCGTTGAAGGCGGGGGGGCTTCAGCCAAAAACATTCAGTACTTC
>TRBV5-1|few|TRBJ2-2|-
CASSYAQHNTGELFF
TGCGCCAGCAGTTATGCCCAACATAACACCGGGGAGCTGTTTTTT
>TRBV6-2/TRBV6-3|few|TRBJ2-5|-
CASSYHPGKETQYF
TGTGCCAGCAGTTATCATCCGGGGAAGGAGACCCAGTACTTC
>TRBV5-1|few|TRBJ1-1|TRBD1
CASQTGETGTEAFF
TGCGCCAGCCAGACAGGGGAGACGGGCACTGAAGCTTTCTTT
>TRBV7-2|-|TRBJ1-1|TRBD1
CASSRGQGAVLAFF
TGTGCCAGCAGCCGCGGACAGGGGGCGGTTTTGGCTTTCTTT
>TRBV20-1|few|TRBJ2-1|TRBD2
CSARRLTSGGVYNEQFF
TGCAGTGCTAGGAGACTGACTAGCGGGGGGGTTTACAATGAGCAGTTCTTC
>TRBV29-1|-|TRBJ2-6|-
CSVAAGPTGANVLTF
TGCAGCGTTGCGGCAGGGCCGACTGGGGCCAACGTCCTGACTTTC
>TRBV7-2|few|TRBJ2-3|TRBD2
CASSRGLAGGGDTQYF
TGTGCCAGCAGCCGGGGACTAGCGGGCGGAGGGGATACGCAGTATTTT
>TRBV29-1|few|TRBJ2-5|-
CSVLSETSQETQYF
TGCAGCGTTCTTTCAGAGACAAGCCAAGAGACCCAGTACTTC
>TRBV15|few|TRBJ1-2|-
CATSREPAGGGYTF
TGTGCCACCAGCAGAGAGCCTGCCGGGGGTGGCTACACCTTC
>TRBV4-3|-|TRBJ1-5|-
CASSQDAAAGQPQHF
TGCGCCAGCAGCCAAGATGCAGCCGCCGGTCAGCCCCAGCATTTT
>TRBV19|-|TRBJ2-7|-
CASSIDGIYEQYF
TGTGCCAGTAGTATTGACGGAATATACGAGCAGTACTTC
>TRBV20-1|-|TRBJ2-2|TRBD1
CSARQGDRGSDTGELFF
TGCAGTGCTAGACAGGGCGACAGGGGCTCGGACACCGGGGAGCTGTTTTTT
>TRBV27|-|TRBJ1-2|TRBD1
CASSSIPGQTNYGYTF
TGTGCCAGCAGTTCAATTCCGGGACAGACTAACTATGGCTACACCTTC
>TRBV5-4|-|TRBJ2-2|-
CASSRPISGTGELFF
TGTGCCAGCAGTCGACCCATCAGCGGCACCGGGGAGCTGTTTTTT
>TRBV18|few|TRBJ1-4|-
CASSLTPVANEKLFF
TGTGCCAGCTCACTTACCCCGGTGGCAAATGAAAAACTGTTTTTT